This TCR beta chain originates from a study of cytomegalovirus exposure and HLA in healthy donors. Across the whole study: Earlier, 150 million to 200 million T cells were analyzed, and around 100 million unique TCR beta sequences were found among them. Study results and caveats: With further analysis later on, most CMV-associated TCR beta chains appeared HLA-restricted. Later, TCR association rates were found to vary by HLA locus, highest for DRB1 and lowest for HLA-C. An analysis done earlier found most TCR beta V segments productive about 87% or about 30% of the time.

Points on this clone: Its antigen remains unidentified.

In the PCR, 60 Vbeta and 13 Jbeta primers were used. The table came from immunoSEQ multiplex PCR; TCRdb's copy has only in-frame clones and leaves some out. The sample carries some 140,000 clones, 60% to 80% recorded once. J gave up 2 bases and V 5 bases, and 10 bases lay outside the gene matches. The CDR3 extends over 18 amino acids. CDR1 SGHRS and CDR2 YFSETQ come from the germline V gene. The material sequenced was PBMCs. The chain uses TRBV5-1 and TRBJ2-1; 13 bases are a match to TRBD2. The receptor's source is a man aged 30 to 45 in good health and CMV-seronegative. The CDR3 coding sequence is TGCGCCAGCAGTGCCGGGACTAGCGGGAAGGGGGCCTACAATGAGCAGTTCTTC. Protein sequence: CASSAGTSGKGAYNEQFF.